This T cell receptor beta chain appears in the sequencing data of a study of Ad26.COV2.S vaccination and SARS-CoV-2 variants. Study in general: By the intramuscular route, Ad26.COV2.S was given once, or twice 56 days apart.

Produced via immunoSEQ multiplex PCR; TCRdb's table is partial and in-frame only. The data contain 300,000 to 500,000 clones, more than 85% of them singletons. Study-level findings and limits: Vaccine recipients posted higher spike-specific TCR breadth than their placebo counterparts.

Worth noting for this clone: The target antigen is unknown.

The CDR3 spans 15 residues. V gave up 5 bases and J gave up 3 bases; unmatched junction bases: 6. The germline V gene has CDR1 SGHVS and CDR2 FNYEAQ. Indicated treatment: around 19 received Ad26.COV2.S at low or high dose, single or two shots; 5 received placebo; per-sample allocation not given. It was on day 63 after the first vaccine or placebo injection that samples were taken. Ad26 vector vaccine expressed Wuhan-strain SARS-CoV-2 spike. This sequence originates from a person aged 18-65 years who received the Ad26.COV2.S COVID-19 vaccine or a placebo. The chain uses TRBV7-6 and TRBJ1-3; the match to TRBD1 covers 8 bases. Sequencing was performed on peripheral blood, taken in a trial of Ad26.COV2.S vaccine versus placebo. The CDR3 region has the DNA TGTGCCAGCAGCCGCCGGACAGGGAATGGAAACACCATATATTTT. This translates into CASSRRTGNGNTIYF.